What follows are 20 T cell receptor beta chains derived from one specimen sequenced in a study of blood T cell repertoires in COVID-19. TCRdb's table, derived via immunoSEQ multiplex PCR, lists solely in-frame clones and lacks some. The table includes 250,000 or so clones, about 86% detected once. Specimen: PBMCs or T cells enriched from blood (not recorded which). The receptors stem from a man aged 45 to 65 who had recovered from COVID-19.

The rearrangement joins TRBV24-1 to TRBJ2-6; D not certain. The CDR3 runs to 16 residues. Germline loops: CDR1 KGHDR, CDR2 SFDVKD. V gave up 3 bases and J gave up 0 bases, with 8 bases separating them. The CDR3 spells CATSDTLRSGANVLTF. Written as DNA, the CDR3 is TGTGCCACCAGTGATACTCTCCGCTCTGGGGCCAACGTCCTGACTTTC.

The rearrangement uses TRBV30 and TRBJ2-3; 9 bases agree with TRBD1. V shed 0 bases and J 4 bases; nucleotides not matched to a gene: 5. The CDR3 length is 15 residues. CDR1 is GTSNPN and CDR2 is SVGIG in the germline V gene (reference sequence). The CDR3, as DNA: TGTGCCTGGAGTGTACTTGGACAGGGGTCAGATACGCAGTATTTT. This sequence encodes CAWSVLGQGSDTQYF.

CDR3 DNA: TGTGCCAGCAGTTTCGCGGGACAGGGGGCTTCACCCCTCCACTTT. Its translation is CASSFAGQGASPLHF. The chain employs TRBV27 and TRBJ1-6; 12 nucleotides match TRBD1. The junction had 3 bases not matched to a gene; V was cut back by 3 bases and J by 9 bases. CDR3 size: 15 residues. Germline V gives CDR1 MNHEY, CDR2 SMNVEV (reference sequence).

This clone was detected a few times. V is TRBV19 and J is TRBJ2-1; D might be TRBD1 (7 bases). V gave up 4 bases and J gave up 9 bases, with 13 bases separating them. Germline assignment: CDR1 LNHDA and CDR2 SQIVND (reference sequence). This CDR3 region has 13 residues. CDR3 protein: CASSTRQGGEQFF. The DNA for the CDR3 is TGTGCCAGTAGTACCCGACAGGGAGGTGAGCAGTTCTTC.

This clone was seen a single time. The rearrangement joins TRBV24-1 to TRBJ2-1, with 10 bases fitting TRBD2. J lost 10 bases, V lost 5 bases, and 10 bases had no gene match. Germline V gene sequence: CDR1 KGHDR, CDR2 SFDVKD. The CDR3 covers 15 residues. The CDR3 is CATSVGSGRSPEQFF. DNA for the CDR3: TGTGCCACCAGTGTGGGTAGCGGGAGGAGTCCAGAGCAGTTCTTC.

The sample holds one count of this clone. This rearrangement joins TRBV4-1 to TRBJ2-3; TRBD1 matches 9 bases. The CDR3 totals 16 residues. Germline assignment: CDR1 MGHRA and CDR2 YSYEKL. The junction had 9 bases not matched to a gene; V was cut back by 4 bases and J by 4 bases. CDR3 loop: CASSRTPGQGSDTQYF. The CDR3, as DNA: TGCGCCAGCAGCCGGACCCCGGGACAGGGATCAGATACGCAGTATTTT.

The chain links TRBV5-1 to TRBJ1-5, with D hard to call. V was clipped by 2 bases and J by 9 bases, with 12 bases between them. CDR1 is SGHRS and CDR2 is YFSETQ in the germline V gene. CDR3 length: 13 residues. The CDR3 sequence is CASSLSMGSPQHF. Written as DNA, the CDR3 is TGCGCCAGCAGCTTAAGCATGGGCTCGCCCCAGCATTTT. The whole variable domain, filled in from reference TRBV5-1 and TRBJ1-5, reads KAGVTQTPRYLIKTRGQQVTLSCSPISGHRSVSWYQQTPGQGLQFLFEYFSETQRNKGNFPGRFSGRQFSNSRSEMNVSTLELGDSALYLCASSLSMGSPQHFGDGTRLSIL.

The chain joins TRBV4-3 to TRBJ1-5, with D uncertain. Germline V gene sequence: CDR1 LGHNA, CDR2 YSLEER. V was cut by 0 bases and J by 5 bases, with 5 bases left in between. This CDR3 region has 13 residues. The CDR3 region has the DNA TGCGCCAGCAGCCAAGATCTCGATCAGCCCCAGCATTTT. It yields the protein CASSQDLDQPQHF.

V gene TRBV5-6 combines with J gene TRBJ2-7; 10 nucleotides align to TRBD2. J lost 7 bases, V lost 0 bases, and 7 bases had no gene match. CDR1 is SGHDT, CDR2 YYEEEE, per germline. This CDR3 is built from 15 residues. CDR3 amino acids: CASSLGLAGDREQYF. The CDR3 DNA reads TGTGCCAGCAGCTTGGGGCTAGCGGGAGATAGGGAGCAGTACTTC. The whole variable domain, filled in from reference TRBV5-6 and TRBJ2-7, reads DAGVTQSPTHLIKTRGQQVTLRCSPKSGHDTVSWYQQALGQGPQFIFQYYEEEERQRGNFPDRFSGHQFPNYSSELNVNALLLGDSALYLCASSLGLAGDREQYFGPGTRLTVT.

The J gene is TRBJ1-4, the V gene TRBV4-1, with 9 positions matching TRBD1. V trimming: 4 bases; J trimming: 8 bases; junction bases outside the gene matches: 8. Germline CDR1 MGHRA, CDR2 YSYEKL. CDR3 length equals 15 residues. CDR3 region: CASSLTGTGTEKLFF. The CDR3 coding sequence is TGCGCCAGCAGCCTGACTGGGACAGGGACAGAAAAACTGTTTTTT.

The rearrangement links TRBV12-5 to TRBJ2-3; 8 bases align to TRBD1. Germline trimming cut 6 bases from V and 0 bases from J; bases unmatched to any gene: 2. This CDR3 has 14 residues. Per the germline V gene, CDR1 is LGHNT and CDR2 is FRNRAP. This chain's CDR3 is CASGQGESTDTQYF. CDR3 in DNA: TGTGCTAGTGGACAGGGGGAGAGCACAGATACGCAGTATTTT.

This clone was seen just once. This chain uses TRBV5-1 with TRBJ2-7, with 8 bases identical to TRBD2. CDR1 is SGHRS and CDR2 is YFSETQ in the germline V gene. This CDR3 is 15 amino acids long. The V and J ends lost 2 bases and 0 bases, in that order; junction bases with no gene match: 4. For the CDR3, the DNA is TGCGCCAGCAGCTTTGGCGGGGGGAGCTCCTACGAGCAGTACTTC. This codes for CASSFGGGSSYEQYF.

This chain links TRBV6-1 with TRBJ1-5; D ambiguous. The CDR3 has 18 residues. The V and J ends lost 4 bases and 0 bases respectively, with 19 bases between them. Germline values: CDR1 MNHNS, CDR2 SASEGT. The CDR3 spells CASSGRQVERGSNQPQHF. CDR3 sequence (DNA): TGTGCCAGCAGTGGGAGGCAGGTCGAAAGAGGTAGCAATCAGCCCCAGCATTTT.

The chain uses TRBV2 and TRBJ2-6; TRBD1 matches at 8 bases. J gave up 0 bases and V 6 bases, and 7 bases lay outside the gene matches. Germline V CDR1 and CDR2: SNHLY, FYNNEI. CDR3 length: 17 amino acids. CDR3 nucleotides: TGTGCCAGCAGAAGGCAGGGGGCTCCCTCTGGGGCCAACGTCCTGACTTTC. Amino acids: CASRRQGAPSGANVLTF.

This clone was picked up many times. The chain carries TRBV5-4 and TRBJ2-7; D remains ambiguous. Germline CDR1 and CDR2: SGHNT and YYREEE (reference sequence). CDR3 size: 11 residues. The germline V and J ends were trimmed by 5 bases and 2 bases, with 5 bases remaining between them. CDR3 sequence (DNA): TGTGCCAGCAGTTCCGCCTACGAGCAGTACTTC. This gives the protein CASSSAYEQYF.

The rearrangement links TRBV7-9 to TRBJ2-7; 10 bases map to TRBD1. The V and J ends lost 5 bases and 5 bases, in that order; junction bases with no gene match: 12. CDR3 length: 16 residues. CDR1 is SEHNR, CDR2 FQNEAQ, per germline (reference sequence). The CDR3 nucleotides read TGTGCCAGCAGCACCTGGGACAGGGGAGACCTCAACGAGCAGTACTTC. This encodes CASSTWDRGDLNEQYF.

The CDR3 DNA sequence: TGCGCCAGCAGCCAAGGGATAAGGTACGGGTTGTCCTACGAGCAGTACTTC. It translates to CASSQGIRYGLSYEQYF. The chain links TRBV4-3 to TRBJ2-7; the D is unclear. Germline V gene sequence: CDR1 LGHNA, CDR2 YSLEER. This CDR3 spans 17 amino acids. V was trimmed by 1 base and J by 1 base, leaving 17 bases between them.

This clone has only one observation. This sequence joins TRBV10-3 and TRBJ2-1; 11 nucleotides align to TRBD2. Germline lookup yields CDR1 ENHRY and CDR2 SYGVKD. Trimming cost V 11 bases and J 9 bases; bases outside gene matches: 12. The CDR3 has 14 residues. CDR3 sequence: CAAARLAGGLEQFF. For the CDR3, the DNA is TGTGCCGCGGCCCGGCTAGCGGGAGGTCTTGAGCAGTTCTTC.

V is TRBV7-2 and J is TRBJ2-1; TRBD2 might be the D (6 bases). Germline V lookup: CDR1 SGHTA, CDR2 FQGNSA. There are 13 residues in the CDR3. The germline V and J ends were trimmed by 5 bases and 13 bases, with 18 bases remaining between them. CDR3: CASSHTDRDFQFF. As DNA, the CDR3 is TGTGCCAGCAGCCATACCGACCGGGACTTCCAGTTCTTC. Supplemented by reference TRBV7-2 and TRBJ2-1, the full variable domain reads GAGVSQSPSNKVTEKGKDVELRCDPISGHTALYWYRQSLGQGLEFLIYFQGNSAPDKSGLPSDRFSAERTGGSVSTLTIQRTQQEDSAVYLCASSHTDRDFQFFGPGTRLTVL.

The chain links TRBV6-1 to TRBJ1-1, with D perhaps matching TRBD1 (5 bases). The germline V gene has CDR1 MNHNS and CDR2 SASEGT. This CDR3 is 17 amino acids long. The germline V and J ends were trimmed by 1 base and 1 base, with 16 bases remaining between them. CDR3 amino acids: CASSEGPLGPGNTEAFF. In nucleotides, the CDR3 is TGTGCCAGCAGTGAAGGTCCCCTGGGGCCCGGGAACACTGAAGCTTTCTTT.